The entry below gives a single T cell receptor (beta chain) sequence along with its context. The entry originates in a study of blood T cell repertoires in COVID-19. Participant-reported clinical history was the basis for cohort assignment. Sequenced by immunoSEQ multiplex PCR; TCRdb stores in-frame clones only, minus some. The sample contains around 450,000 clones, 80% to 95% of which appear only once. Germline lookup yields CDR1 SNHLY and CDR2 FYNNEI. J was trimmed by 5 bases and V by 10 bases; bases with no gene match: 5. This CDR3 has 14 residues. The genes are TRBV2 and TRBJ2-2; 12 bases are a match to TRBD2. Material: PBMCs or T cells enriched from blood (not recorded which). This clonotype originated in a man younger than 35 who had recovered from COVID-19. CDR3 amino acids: CATAGLAGTGELFF. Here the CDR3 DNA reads TGTGCCACCGCGGGACTAGCGGGTACCGGGGAGCTGTTTTTT. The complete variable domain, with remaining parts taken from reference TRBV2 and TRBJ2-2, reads EPEVTQTPSHQVTQMGQEVILRCVPISNHLYFYWYRQILGQKVEFLVSFYNNEISEKSEIFDDQFSVERPDGSNFTLKIRSTKLEDSAMYFCATAGLAGTGELFFGEGSRLTVL.